A single T cell receptor (beta chain) is shown here with its context. Its target is not known. The V gene's germline CDR1 is GTSNPN and CDR2 SVGIG (reference sequence). V was shortened by 7 bases and J by 1 base, with 13 bases between the two germline ends. The CDR3 totals 13 residues. Authors' analysis steps: The detection floor for productive clonotype frequency was 2.59 x 10-5. Repertoires were generated with immunoSEQ multiplex PCR, while TCRdb's copy carries only in-frame clones and drops some. V, J and clone size are taken as reported in that table, and D and trimming were inferred from the DNA itself. The sample holds approximately 27,000 clones, about 76% seen once. The data are from a study of STAT5B mutations in CD4+ large granular lymphocyte leukemia. The study's findings and limits: About 25% of private leukemic clonotypes occurred rarely in other patients' non-leukemic repertoires.

Sequenced: CD4+ T cells from blood buffy coats. The TCR originated in a human donor in good health. This sequence joins TRBV30 and TRBJ1-1; D perhaps matches TRBD1 (5 bases). The CDR3 is CASTGTGNTEAFF. The CDR3 DNA reads TGTGCCTCTACCGGGACTGGGAACACTGAAGCTTTCTTT. The whole variable domain, filled in from reference TRBV30 and TRBJ1-1, reads SQTIHQWPATLVQPVGSPLSLECTVEGTSNPNLYWYRQAAGRGLQLLFYSVGIGQISSEVPQNLSASRPQDRQFILSSKKLLLSDSGFYLCASTGTGNTEAFFGQGTRLTVV.